The T cell receptor (beta chain) under discussion was sequenced for a study of vaccination and CD4 T cells after COVID-19. Stated treatment: approximately 9-day PBMC culture with coronavirus spike peptide pools or control peptides (ViraFEST assay). With the Oncomine TCR Beta short-read assay, DNA from cultured CD4+ T cells was sequenced. TCRdb reprocessed the PCR reads with MiXCR, giving one entry per CDR3 protein. The table has over 9,000 distinct CDR3 sequences, under 75% seen once. Trimming cost V 8 bases and J 0 bases, with 18 bases left between them. The CDR3 covers 16 residues. Germline lookup yields CDR1 SGHTA and CDR2 FQGNSA. About this clonotype itself: Its antigen is as yet unknown.

The J gene is TRBJ2-3, the V gene TRBV7-2; weak D call: TRBD1 (6 bases). Here the sequenced sample was cultured CD4+ T cells from blood, taken after SARS-CoV-2 vaccination. The receptor's source is a human donor with COVID-19. The CDR3 protein is CASAPGAKPSTDTQYF. The CDR3 DNA follows: TGTGCCAGCGCCCCAGGGGCAAAACCTAGCACAGATACGCAGTATTTT.